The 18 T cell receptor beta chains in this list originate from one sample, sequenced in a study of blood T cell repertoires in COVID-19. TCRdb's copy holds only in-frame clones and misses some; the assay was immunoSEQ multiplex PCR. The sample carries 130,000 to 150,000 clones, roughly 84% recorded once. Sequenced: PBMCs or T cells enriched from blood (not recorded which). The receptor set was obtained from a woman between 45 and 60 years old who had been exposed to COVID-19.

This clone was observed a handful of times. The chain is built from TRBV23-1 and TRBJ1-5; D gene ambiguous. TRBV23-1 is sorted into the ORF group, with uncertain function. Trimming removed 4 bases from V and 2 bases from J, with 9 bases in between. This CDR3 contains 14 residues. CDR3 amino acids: CASSLRSGNQPQHF. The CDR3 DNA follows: TGCGCCAGCAGTCTACGGAGTGGCAATCAGCCCCAGCATTTT.

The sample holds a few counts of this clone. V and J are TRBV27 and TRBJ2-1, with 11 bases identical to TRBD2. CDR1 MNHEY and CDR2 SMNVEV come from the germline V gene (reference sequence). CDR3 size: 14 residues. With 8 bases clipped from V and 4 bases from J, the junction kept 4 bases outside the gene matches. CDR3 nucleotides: TGTGCCAGCTCCGGACTAGCGGGTTACAATGAGCAGTTCTTC. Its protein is CASSGLAGYNEQFF.

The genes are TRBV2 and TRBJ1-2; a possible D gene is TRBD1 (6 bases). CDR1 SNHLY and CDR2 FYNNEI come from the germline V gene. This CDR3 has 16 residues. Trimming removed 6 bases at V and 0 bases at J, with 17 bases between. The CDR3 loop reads CASRGGRGSANYGYTF. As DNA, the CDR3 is TGTGCCAGCAGGGGCGGCAGGGGTTCAGCTAACTATGGCTACACCTTC.

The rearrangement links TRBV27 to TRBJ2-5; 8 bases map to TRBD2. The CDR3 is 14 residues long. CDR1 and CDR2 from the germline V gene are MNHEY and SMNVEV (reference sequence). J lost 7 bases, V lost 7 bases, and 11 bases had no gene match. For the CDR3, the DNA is TGTGCCAGCATTACGAGCGGGGGACATGGGACCCAGTACTTC. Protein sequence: CASITSGGHGTQYF.

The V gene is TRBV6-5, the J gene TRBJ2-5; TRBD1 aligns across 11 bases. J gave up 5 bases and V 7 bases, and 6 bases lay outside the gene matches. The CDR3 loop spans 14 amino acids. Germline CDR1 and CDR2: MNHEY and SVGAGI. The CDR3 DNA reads TGTGCCAGCATCCCGGACAGGGGGCCGGAGACCCAGTACTTC. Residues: CASIPDRGPETQYF.

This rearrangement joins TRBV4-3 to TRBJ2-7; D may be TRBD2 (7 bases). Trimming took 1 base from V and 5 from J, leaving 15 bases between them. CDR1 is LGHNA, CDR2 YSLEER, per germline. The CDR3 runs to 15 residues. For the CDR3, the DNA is TGCGCCAGCAGCCAAGGAGAGGGGGGGCCGGACGAGCAGTACTTC. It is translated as CASSQGEGGPDEQYF.

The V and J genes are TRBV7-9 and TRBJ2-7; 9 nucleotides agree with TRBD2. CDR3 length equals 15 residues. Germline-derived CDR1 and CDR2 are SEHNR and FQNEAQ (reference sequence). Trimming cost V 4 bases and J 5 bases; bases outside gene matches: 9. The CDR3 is CASSSYSGRKDEQYF. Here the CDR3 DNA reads TGTGCCAGCAGCTCCTATAGCGGGAGAAAGGACGAGCAGTACTTC.

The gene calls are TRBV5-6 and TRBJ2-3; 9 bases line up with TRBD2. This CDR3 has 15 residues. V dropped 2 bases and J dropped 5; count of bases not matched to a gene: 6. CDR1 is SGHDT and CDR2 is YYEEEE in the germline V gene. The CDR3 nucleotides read TGTGCCAGCAGCTTCCTAGCGGGGAGGGGAGATACGCAGTATTTT. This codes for CASSFLAGRGDTQYF. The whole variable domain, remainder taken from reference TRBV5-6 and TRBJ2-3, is DAGVTQSPTHLIKTRGQQVTLRCSPKSGHDTVSWYQQALGQGPQFIFQYYEEEERQRGNFPDRFSGHQFPNYSSELNVNALLLGDSALYLCASSFLAGRGDTQYFGPGTRLTVL.

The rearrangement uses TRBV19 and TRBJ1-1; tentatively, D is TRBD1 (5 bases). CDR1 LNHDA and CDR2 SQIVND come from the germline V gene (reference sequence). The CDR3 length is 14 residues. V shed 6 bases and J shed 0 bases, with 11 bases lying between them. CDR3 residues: CASSAREVNTEAFF. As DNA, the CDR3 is TGTGCCAGTAGCGCCAGGGAGGTGAACACTGAAGCTTTCTTT. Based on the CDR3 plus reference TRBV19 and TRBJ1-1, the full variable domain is DGGITQSPKYLFRKEGQNVTLSCEQNLNHDAMYWYRQDPGQGLRLIYYSQIVNDFQKGDIAEGYSVSREKKESFPLTVTSAQKNPTAFYLCASSAREVNTEAFFGQGTRLTVV.

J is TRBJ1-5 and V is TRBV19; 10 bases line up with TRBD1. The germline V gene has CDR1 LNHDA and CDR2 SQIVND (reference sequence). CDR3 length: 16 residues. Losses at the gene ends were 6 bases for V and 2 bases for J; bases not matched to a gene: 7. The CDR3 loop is CASRRTGGVGNQPQHF. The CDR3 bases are TGTGCCAGTAGAAGGACAGGGGGTGTAGGCAATCAGCCCCAGCATTTT.

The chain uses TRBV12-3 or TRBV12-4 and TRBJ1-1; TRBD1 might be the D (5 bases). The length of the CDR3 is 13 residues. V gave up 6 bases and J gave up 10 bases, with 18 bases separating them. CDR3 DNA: TGTGCCAGCAGCCCCGTGACAGACCATGGAGCTTTCTTT. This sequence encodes CASSPVTDHGAFF.

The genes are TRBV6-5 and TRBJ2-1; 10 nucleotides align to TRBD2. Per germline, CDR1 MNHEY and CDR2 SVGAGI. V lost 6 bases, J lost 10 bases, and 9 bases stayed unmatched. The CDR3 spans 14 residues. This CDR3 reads CASSVAGGKGEQFF. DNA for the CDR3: TGTGCCAGCAGCGTAGCGGGGGGTAAGGGGGAGCAGTTCTTC.

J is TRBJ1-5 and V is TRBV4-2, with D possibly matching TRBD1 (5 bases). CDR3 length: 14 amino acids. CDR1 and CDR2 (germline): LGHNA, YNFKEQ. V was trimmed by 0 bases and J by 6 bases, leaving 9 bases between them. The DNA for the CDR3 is TGTGCCAGCAGCCAAGATCGGGGGGTTCAGCCCCAGCATTTT. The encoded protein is CASSQDRGVQPQHF.

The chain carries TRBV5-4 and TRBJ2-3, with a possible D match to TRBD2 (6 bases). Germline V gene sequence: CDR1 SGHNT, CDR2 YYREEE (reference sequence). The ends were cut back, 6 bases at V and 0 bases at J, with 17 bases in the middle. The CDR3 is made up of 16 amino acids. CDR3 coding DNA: TGTGCCAGCACCTTCCATCGGGCGGGAAGCACAGATACGCAGTATTTT. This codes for CASTFHRAGSTDTQYF.

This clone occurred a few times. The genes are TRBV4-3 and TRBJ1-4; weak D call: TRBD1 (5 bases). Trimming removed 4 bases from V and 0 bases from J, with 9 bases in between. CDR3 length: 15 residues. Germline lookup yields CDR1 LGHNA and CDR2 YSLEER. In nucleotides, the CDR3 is TGCGCCAGCAGCCTAAGACAGTCAACTAATGAAAAACTGTTTTTT. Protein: CASSLRQSTNEKLFF.

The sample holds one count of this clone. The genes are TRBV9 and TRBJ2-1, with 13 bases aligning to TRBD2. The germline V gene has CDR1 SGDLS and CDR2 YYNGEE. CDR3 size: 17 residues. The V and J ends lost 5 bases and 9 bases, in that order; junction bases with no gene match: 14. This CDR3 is CASSWTSGGQGQVEQFF. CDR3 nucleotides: TGTGCCAGCAGTTGGACTAGCGGGGGCCAGGGTCAGGTTGAGCAGTTCTTC.

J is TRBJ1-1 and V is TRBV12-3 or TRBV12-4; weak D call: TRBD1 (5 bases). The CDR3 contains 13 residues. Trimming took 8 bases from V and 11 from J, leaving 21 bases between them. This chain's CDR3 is CASRPFWGGTAFF. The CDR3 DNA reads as TGTGCCAGCCGACCGTTCTGGGGCGGGACGGCTTTCTTT.

The CDR3 DNA reads TGTGCCAGCAGCTTAAGGGGTGAGCAGTTCTTC. The encoded protein is CASSLRGEQFF. The chain has TRBV13 and TRBJ2-1, with a tentative D call TRBD1 (5 bases). Germline values: CDR1 PRHDT, CDR2 FYEKMQ (reference sequence). This CDR3 comprises 11 residues. The V gene lost 2 bases and the J gene lost 9 bases, with 5 bases spanning the gap.